Presented here are 18 T cell receptor beta chains from one specimen sequenced in a study of Graves' ophthalmopathy and Graves' hyperthyroidism. RNA served as the template for amplifying TCR beta CDR3 regions. A first-round RT-PCR used HTBI primers, followed by a second-round multiplex PCR. TCRdb re-called the multiplex PCR reads with MiXCR, one entry per CDR3 protein. Of some 1.1 million distinct CDR3 sequences listed, about 35% are singletons. The material sequenced was peripheral blood or thyroid tissue (not recorded which). These receptors were obtained from an adult man with Graves' hyperthyroidism.

This clonotype was detected ten times or more. This chain connects TRBV7-8 to TRBJ1-2; TRBD1 matches at 11 bases. In germline, CDR1 is SGHVS, CDR2 FQNEAQ. The CDR3 is 14 residues long. V was pared by 0 bases and J by 6 bases, with 0 bases of the junction left unmatched. CDR3 DNA: TGTGCCAGCAGCTTAGCGGACAGGGGGCATGGCTACACCTTC. As protein: CASSLADRGHGYTF.

The CDR3 sequence: CASSQDRKGPKNTGELFF. The CDR3 DNA follows: TGCGCCAGCAGCCAAGACCGGAAGGGACCGAAGAACACCGGGGAGCTGTTTTTT. The chain links TRBV4-3 to TRBJ2-2, with D tentatively TRBD1 or TRBD2 (5 bases each). There are 18 residues in the CDR3. Germline loops: CDR1 LGHNA, CDR2 YSLEER. Trimming pared 0 bases from V and 1 base from J, leaving 15 bases between.

This clonotype came up many times. V is TRBV20-1 and J is TRBJ2-7; no reliable D call. CDR1 is DFQATT, CDR2 SNEGSKA, per germline (reference sequence). The CDR3 is made up of 11 amino acids. V lost 4 bases, J lost 7 bases, and 11 bases lay in between. Written as DNA, the CDR3 is TGCAGTGCTACCCCGTTGGGGGAGCAGTACTTC. Its protein is CSATPLGEQYF.

This clonotype was counted many times. The genes are TRBV10-3 and TRBJ1-4, with 7 bases lining up with TRBD1. After removal of 6 bases from V and 6 bases from J, the junction contained 7 bases not matched to a gene. The CDR3 contains 14 residues. Germline V gives CDR1 ENHRY, CDR2 SYGVKD. This CDR3 is CAIRPTGTDEKLFF. In DNA form, the CDR3 reads TGTGCCATCAGACCGACAGGGACGGATGAAAAACTGTTTTTT.

Concerning this clonotype itself: As the CDR3 is not closed by the conserved phenylalanine or tryptophan, this likely results from a read error. The chain uses TRBV5-1 and TRBJ1-3, with 7 bases matching TRBD1. The CDR3 spans 14 residues. Germline V gives CDR1 SGHRS, CDR2 YFSETQ. With V trimmed by 5 bases and J by 2 bases, 4 bases remained unmatched. The CDR3 region has the DNA TGCGCCAGCAGGGCCGGGACAGCTGGAAACACCATATATTCT. Translation gives CASRAGTAGNTIYS.

This clonotype appeared many times. The rearrangement joins TRBV7-9 to TRBJ2-5; possibly TRBD1 for D (5 bases). CDR3 size: 15 residues. Trimming removed 4 bases at V and 1 base at J, with 13 bases between. Germline assignment: CDR1 SEHNR and CDR2 FQNEAQ (reference sequence). In DNA, the CDR3 is TGTGCCAGCAGCTCGCCACTGGACACCCAAGAGACCCAGTACTTC. This encodes CASSSPLDTQETQYF.

There are many counts of this clonotype. This chain connects TRBV11-2 to TRBJ1-6; a possible D gene is TRBD1 (5 bases). CDR3 length: 17 residues. In germline, CDR1 is SGHAT, CDR2 FQNNGV. The V end lost 1 base, the J end lost 7 bases, and 17 bases lay between the germline ends. As DNA, the CDR3 is TGTGCCAGCAGCTTAGGGACCACAGGACGGGAAAATTCACCCCTCCACTTT. Protein sequence: CASSLGTTGRENSPLHF.

The J gene is TRBJ1-1, the V gene TRBV27; no clear D. Germline CDR1 MNHEY, CDR2 SMNVEV (reference sequence). The CDR3 extends over 14 amino acids. V lost 3 bases to trimming and J lost 3 bases, with 11 bases between them. In DNA form, the CDR3 reads TGTGCCAGCAGTTTTTTCAGTGGGGACACTGAAGCTTTCTTT. It is translated as CASSFFSGDTEAFF.

This clonotype was counted ten times or more. The CDR3 spells CSVVAGASYEQYF. Here the CDR3 DNA reads TGCAGCGTTGTCGCAGGGGCATCCTACGAGCAGTACTTC. This chain joins TRBV29-1 and TRBJ2-7; TRBD1 is a possible D gene (6 bases). V was cut by 4 bases and J by 1 base, with 11 bases left in between. CDR1 and CDR2 (germline): SQVTM, ANQGSEA. This CDR3 has 13 residues.

This clonotype was seen repeatedly, ten times or more. The chain recombines TRBV29-1 with TRBJ2-7; no clear D. This CDR3 has 12 amino acids. Germline V CDR1 and CDR2: SQVTM, ANQGSEA. V shed 0 bases and J shed 7 bases, with 10 bases lying between them. This CDR3 reads CSVEDDGSEQYF. The CDR3 bases are TGCAGCGTTGAAGATGACGGTTCGGAGCAGTACTTC.

At least ten counts were recorded for this clonotype. The V and J genes are TRBV2 and TRBJ1-1; D remains unclear. Deletions cut 6 bases from V and 6 bases from J, with 26 bases between. The CDR3 is 17 amino acids. Germline V gives CDR1 SNHLY, CDR2 FYNNEI. CDR3 in DNA: TGTGCCAGCAGCCCAAGTGCTATCGGCCCCAGAGTGTCTGAAGCTTTCTTT. It yields the protein CASSPSAIGPRVSEAFF. Together with reference TRBV2 and TRBJ1-1, the CDR3 gives the full variable domain: EPEVTQTPSHQVTQMGQEVILRCVPISNHLYFYWYRQILGQKVEFLVSFYNNEISEKSEIFDDQFSVERPDGSNFTLKIRSTKLEDSAMYFCASSPSAIGPRVSEAFFGQGTRLTVV.

There are many counts of this clonotype. The V gene is TRBV7-9, the J gene TRBJ2-7, with 8 positions matching TRBD1. This CDR3 comprises 16 residues. Germline trimming cut 5 bases from V and 3 bases from J; bases unmatched to any gene: 12. The germline V gene encodes CDR1 SEHNR and CDR2 FQNEAQ (reference sequence). The CDR3 coding sequence is TGTGCCAGCAGCCTCACAAGAGGACAGGGTATCTACGAGCAGTACTTC. It yields the protein CASSLTRGQGIYEQYF.

Points on this clonotype: The conserved final phenylalanine or tryptophan is absent from the CDR3, which likely points to a read error. It is unclear where the CDR3 begins or ends on the DNA, so no DNA is shown, and the CDR3 is as TCRdb lists it. The gene calls are TRBV20-1 and TRBJ1-6. Germline V lookup: CDR1 DFQATT, CDR2 SNEGSKA (reference sequence). The CDR3 numbers 14 amino acids, ends counted. Here the CDR3 reads CSAADGDYNSPLQG.

In the case of this clonotype: This may come from a read error, since a much larger clone is one base off. The chain is built from TRBV7-2 and TRBJ1-2; D unresolved. The CDR3 covers 16 residues. Trimming shortened V by 4 bases and J by 2 bases, and 17 bases separated the two germline ends. Germline lookup yields CDR1 SGHTA and CDR2 FQGNSA. The CDR3 DNA reads as TGTGCCAGCAGCTCCTCCTACCGGGCGACAAACTATGGCTACACCTTC. Translating gives CASSSSYRATNYGYTF.

This CDR3 is CSVAGDRVTDQPQHF. DNA for the CDR3: TGCAGCGTTGCTGGGGACAGGGTGACGGATCAGCCCCAGCATTTT. V is TRBV29-1 and J is TRBJ1-5, with TRBD1 identical over 9 bases. The germline V gene has CDR1 SQVTM and CDR2 ANQGSEA. With 4 bases clipped from V and 5 bases from J, the junction kept 9 bases outside the gene matches. The CDR3 totals 15 residues.

This clonotype occurred many times. The chain joins TRBV12-3 or TRBV12-4 to TRBJ2-7; maybe TRBD1 (7 bases). The length of the CDR3 is 15 residues. V lost 6 bases and J 3 bases, leaving 18 bases between the germline ends. The CDR3 loop reads CASSLRGANGYEQYF. DNA for the CDR3: TGTGCCAGCAGCCTCAGGGGGGCGAACGGCTACGAGCAGTACTTC.

The V call is TRBV29-1, the J call TRBJ2-5; the D gene is possibly TRBD2 (5 bases). V lost 2 bases and J lost 5, with 9 bases in between. This CDR3 is 12 amino acids long. Germline CDR1 is SQVTM and CDR2 is ANQGSEA. CDR3: CSVEHGGETQYF. The DNA for the CDR3 is TGCAGCGTTGAACACGGAGGCGAGACCCAGTACTTC.

At least ten counts were recorded for this clonotype. This sequence joins TRBV2 and TRBJ1-1; D uncertain. The CDR3 has 12 amino acids. V gave up 7 bases and J gave up 8 bases, with 14 bases separating them. Germline lookup yields CDR1 SNHLY and CDR2 FYNNEI. This chain's CDR3 is CASTGTGYEAFF. The CDR3 nucleotides are TGTGCCAGCACCGGAACGGGGTACGAAGCTTTCTTT.